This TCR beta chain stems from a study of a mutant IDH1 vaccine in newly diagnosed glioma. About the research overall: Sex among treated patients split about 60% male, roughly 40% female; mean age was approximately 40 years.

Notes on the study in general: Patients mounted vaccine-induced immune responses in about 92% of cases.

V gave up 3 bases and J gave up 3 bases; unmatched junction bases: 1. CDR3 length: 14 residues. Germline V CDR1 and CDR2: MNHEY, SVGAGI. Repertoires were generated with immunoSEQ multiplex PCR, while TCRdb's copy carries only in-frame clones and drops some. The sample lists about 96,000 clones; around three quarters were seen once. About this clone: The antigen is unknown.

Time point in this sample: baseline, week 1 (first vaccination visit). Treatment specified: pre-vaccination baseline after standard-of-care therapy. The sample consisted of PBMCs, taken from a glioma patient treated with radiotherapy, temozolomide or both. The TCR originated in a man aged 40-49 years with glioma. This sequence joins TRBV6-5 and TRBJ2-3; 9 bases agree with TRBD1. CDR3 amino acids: CASSYGTGTDTQYF. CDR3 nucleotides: TGTGCCAGCAGTTATGGGACAGGGACAGATACGCAGTATTTT.